Presented here are 5 T cell receptor beta chains from one specimen sequenced in a study of blood T cell repertoires in COVID-19. The table came from immunoSEQ multiplex PCR; TCRdb's copy has only in-frame clones and leaves some out. The repertoire holds about 140,000 clones, with more than 75% as singletons. Specimen: peripheral blood. These receptor sequences come from a man in his fifties or sixties who had recovered from COVID-19.

The chain couples TRBV25-1 to TRBJ1-2, with 7 bases matching TRBD1. J lost 4 bases, V lost 5 bases, and 4 bases had no gene match. CDR1 and CDR2 from the germline V gene are MGHDK and SYGVNS. CDR3 length: 13 amino acids. This CDR3 reads CASSPGTAYGYTF. CDR3 nucleotide sequence: TGTGCCAGCAGTCCCGGGACAGCCTATGGCTACACCTTC.

V usage is TRBV19 and J usage is TRBJ2-5, with 12 nucleotides matching TRBD1. This CDR3 has 15 residues. V shed 6 bases and J 7 bases; nucleotides not matched to a gene: 9. The germline gives CDR1 LNHDA, CDR2 SQIVND (reference sequence). The CDR3 nucleotides are TGTGCCAGTAGAACCGGGACAGGGGGCTCTGGGACCCAGTACTTC. Amino acids: CASRTGTGGSGTQYF.

The rearrangement links TRBV10-3 to TRBJ1-2, with D unclear. Per the germline V gene, CDR1 is ENHRY and CDR2 is SYGVKD. The CDR3 has 13 residues. Trimming took 3 bases from V and 2 from J, leaving 7 bases between them. Written as DNA, the CDR3 is TGTGCCATCAGTGATAACGGGAACTATGGCTACACCTTC. Encoded protein: CAISDNGNYGYTF.

In regard to this clone: In the same sample, other DNA sequences code for this CDR3. The gene calls are TRBV5-1 and TRBJ2-7, with TRBD2 as a possible D gene (6 bases). CDR1 and CDR2 from the germline V gene are SGHRS and YFSETQ. This CDR3 region has 15 residues. V lost 0 bases, J lost 0 bases, and 10 bases lay in between. CDR3 bases: TGCGCCAGCAGCTTGGGGGGAGGTGGCTCCTACGAGCAGTACTTC. Its translation is CASSLGGGGSYEQYF.

The chain couples TRBV4-3 to TRBJ2-7, with 8 bases fitting TRBD1. The germline gives CDR1 LGHNA, CDR2 YSLEER. J lost 7 bases, V lost 0 bases, and 8 bases had no gene match. The CDR3 contains 15 residues. In DNA form, the CDR3 reads TGCGCCAGCAGCCAAGATAGTGGACAGGGAATAGAGCAGTACTTC. Translation gives CASSQDSGQGIEQYF.